This entry is about one TCR beta chain. What it binds is not known. The germline V gene has CDR1 SGHVS and CDR2 FNYEAQ. V lost 5 bases to trimming and J lost 8 bases, with 13 bases between them. The CDR3 runs to 13 residues. The sample is drawn from a study of T cell repertoires in cytomegalovirus infection. Background on the study: Both recently identified HLA-C-restricted and well-studied HLA-B-restricted CMV epitopes were used in the study. Notes on the study in general: Carriers of CMV plus the relevant HLA were identified by cumulative public TCR beta family frequency.

TCRdb redid the calling of the reads with MiXCR, one entry per CDR3 protein. The sample includes more than 85,000 distinct CDR3 sequences, around 31% of them seen just once. The TCR sequence derives from a human donor in good health (CMV status not recorded). Some clones in this sample may be carry-over from other donors' samples. Sample: CD8+ T cells from cultured PBMCs, taken from culture after CMV antigen stimulation. The J gene is TRBJ1-3, the V gene TRBV7-6; D not resolved. CDR3 residues: CASSPPHEDTIYF. CDR3 nucleotides: TGTGCCAGCAGCCCGCCCCACGAAGACACCATATATTTT.